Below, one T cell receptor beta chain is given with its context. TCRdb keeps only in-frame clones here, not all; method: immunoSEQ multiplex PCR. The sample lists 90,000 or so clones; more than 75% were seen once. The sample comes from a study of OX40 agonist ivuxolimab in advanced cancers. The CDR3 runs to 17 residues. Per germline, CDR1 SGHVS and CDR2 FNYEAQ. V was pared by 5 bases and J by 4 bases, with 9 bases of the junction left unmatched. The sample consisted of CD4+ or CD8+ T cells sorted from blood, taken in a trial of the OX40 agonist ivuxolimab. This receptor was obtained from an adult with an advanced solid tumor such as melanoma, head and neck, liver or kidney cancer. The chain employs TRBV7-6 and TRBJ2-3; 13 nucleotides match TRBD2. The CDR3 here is CASSQGLAGSGADTQYF. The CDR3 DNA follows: TGTGCCAGCAGCCAGGGACTAGCGGGGAGTGGCGCAGATACGCAGTATTTT.